This note documents a single T cell receptor (beta chain) sequence. Patients were excluded because of uncontrolled infection, other autoimmune disease, pregnancy or lactation. RNA transcripts gave rise to amplified TCR beta CDR3 regions. The TCR CDR3 was amplified in a first-round RT-PCR using the HTBI primer set. TCRdb re-called the multiplex PCR reads through MiXCR, storing one row per CDR3 protein. The sample carries about 560,000 distinct CDR3 sequences, over 15% recorded once. CDR3 length equals 15 residues. The ends lost 7 bases at V and 3 bases at J; junction bases unmatched: 7. This entry is derived from a study of T cells in Graves' hyperthyroidism and ophthalmopathy.

The V call is TRBV12-3 or TRBV12-4, the J call TRBJ2-1; 9 bases map to TRBD1. Material: blood. The receptor was isolated from a woman aged 18-29 years with Graves' hyperthyroidism. The CDR3 here is CASTRPGQGYNEQFF. In DNA form, the CDR3 reads TGTGCCAGCACTCGTCCGGGACAGGGCTACAATGAGCAGTTCTTC.